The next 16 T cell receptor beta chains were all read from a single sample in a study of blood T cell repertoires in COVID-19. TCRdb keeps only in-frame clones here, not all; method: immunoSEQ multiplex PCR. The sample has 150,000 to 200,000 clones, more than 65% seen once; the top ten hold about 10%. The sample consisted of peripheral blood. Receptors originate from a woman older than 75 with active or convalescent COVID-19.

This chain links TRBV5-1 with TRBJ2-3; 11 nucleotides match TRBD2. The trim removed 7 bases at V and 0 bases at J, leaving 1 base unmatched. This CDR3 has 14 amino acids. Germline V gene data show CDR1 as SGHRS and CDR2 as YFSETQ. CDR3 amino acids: CASVAGGSTDTQYF. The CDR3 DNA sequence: TGCGCCAGCGTAGCGGGAGGGAGCACAGATACGCAGTATTTT.

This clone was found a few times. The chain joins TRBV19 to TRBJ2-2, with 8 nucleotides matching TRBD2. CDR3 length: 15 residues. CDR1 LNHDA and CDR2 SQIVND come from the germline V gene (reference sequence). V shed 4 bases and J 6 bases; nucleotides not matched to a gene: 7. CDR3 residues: CASSSGTRIAGELFF. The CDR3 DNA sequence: TGTGCCAGTAGTAGTGGGACTAGGATTGCCGGGGAGCTGTTTTTT.

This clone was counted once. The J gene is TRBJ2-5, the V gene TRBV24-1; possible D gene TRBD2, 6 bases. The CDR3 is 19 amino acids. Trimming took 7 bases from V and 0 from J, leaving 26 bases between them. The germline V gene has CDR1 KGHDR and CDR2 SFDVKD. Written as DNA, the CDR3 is TGTGCCACCAGCGGTATTTTGGGAGCCGGAGGGCAAAACCAAGAGACCCAGTACTTC. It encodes CATSGILGAGGQNQETQYF.

This chain's CDR3 is CASSQDRLYGYTF. DNA of the CDR3: TGCGCCAGCAGCCAGGACAGACTCTATGGCTACACCTTC. This sequence joins TRBV5-1 and TRBJ1-2; weak D call: TRBD1 (6 bases). The CDR3 loop spans 13 amino acids. V was trimmed by 4 bases and J by 4 bases, leaving 11 bases between them. CDR1 is SGHRS, CDR2 YFSETQ, per germline.

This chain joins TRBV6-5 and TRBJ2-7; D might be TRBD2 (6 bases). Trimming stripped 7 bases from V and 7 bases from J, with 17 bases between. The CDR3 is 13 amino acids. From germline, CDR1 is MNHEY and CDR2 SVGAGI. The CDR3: CASMRGGWREQYF. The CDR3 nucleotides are TGTGCCAGCATGAGAGGAGGGTGGAGGGAGCAGTACTTC.

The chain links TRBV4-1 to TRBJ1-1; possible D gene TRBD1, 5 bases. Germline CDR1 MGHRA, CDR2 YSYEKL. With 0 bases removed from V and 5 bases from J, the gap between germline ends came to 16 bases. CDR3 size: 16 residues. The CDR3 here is CASSQERRRAGTEAFF. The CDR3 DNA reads TGCGCCAGCAGCCAAGAAAGGCGCAGGGCCGGGACTGAAGCTTTCTTT.

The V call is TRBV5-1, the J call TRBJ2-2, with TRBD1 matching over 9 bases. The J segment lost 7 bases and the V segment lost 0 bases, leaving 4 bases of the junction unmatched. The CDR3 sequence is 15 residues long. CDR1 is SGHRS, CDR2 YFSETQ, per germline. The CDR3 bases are TGCGCCAGCAGCTTGGTGACAGGGGGTAGCGGGGAGCTGTTTTTT. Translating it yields CASSLVTGGSGELFF.

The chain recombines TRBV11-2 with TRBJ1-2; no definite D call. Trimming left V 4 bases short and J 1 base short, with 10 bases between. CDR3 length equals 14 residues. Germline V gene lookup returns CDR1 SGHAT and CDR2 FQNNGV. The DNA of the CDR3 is TGTGCCAGCAGCTCGGCGACAATTAACTATGGCTACACCTTC. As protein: CASSSATINYGYTF.

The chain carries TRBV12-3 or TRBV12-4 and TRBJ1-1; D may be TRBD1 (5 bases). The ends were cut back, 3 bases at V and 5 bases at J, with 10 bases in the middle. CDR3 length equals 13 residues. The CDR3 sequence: CASSFQGGTEAFF. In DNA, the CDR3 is TGTGCCAGCAGTTTTCAGGGTGGGACTGAAGCTTTCTTT.

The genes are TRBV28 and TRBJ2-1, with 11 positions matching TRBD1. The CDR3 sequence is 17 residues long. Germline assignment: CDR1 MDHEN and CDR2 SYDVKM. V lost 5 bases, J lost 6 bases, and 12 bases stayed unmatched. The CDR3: CASSLLGQGARSNEQFF. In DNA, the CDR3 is TGTGCCAGCAGTCTCCTAGGACAGGGGGCCCGGAGCAATGAGCAGTTCTTC.

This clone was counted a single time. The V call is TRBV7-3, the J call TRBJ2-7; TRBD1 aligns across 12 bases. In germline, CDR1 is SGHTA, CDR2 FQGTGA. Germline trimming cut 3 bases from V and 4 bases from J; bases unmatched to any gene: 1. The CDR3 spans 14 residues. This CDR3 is CASSLGQGAYEQYF. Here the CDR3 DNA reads TGTGCCAGCAGCTTGGGACAGGGGGCATACGAGCAGTACTTC.

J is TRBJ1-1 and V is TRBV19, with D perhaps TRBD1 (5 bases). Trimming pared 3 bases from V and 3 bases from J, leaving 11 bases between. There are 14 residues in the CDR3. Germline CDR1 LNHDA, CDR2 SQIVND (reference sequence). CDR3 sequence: CASSIRSRDTEAFF. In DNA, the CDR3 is TGTGCCAGTAGTATCCGGTCCAGGGACACTGAAGCTTTCTTT.

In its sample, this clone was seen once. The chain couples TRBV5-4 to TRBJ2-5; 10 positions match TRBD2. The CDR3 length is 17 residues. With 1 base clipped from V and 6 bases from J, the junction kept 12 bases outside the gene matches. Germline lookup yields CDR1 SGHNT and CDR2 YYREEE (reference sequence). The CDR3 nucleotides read TGTGCCAGCAGCTTGTCCGCAGGGGTAGCGGGAGGAAAGACCCAGTACTTC. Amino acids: CASSLSAGVAGGKTQYF.

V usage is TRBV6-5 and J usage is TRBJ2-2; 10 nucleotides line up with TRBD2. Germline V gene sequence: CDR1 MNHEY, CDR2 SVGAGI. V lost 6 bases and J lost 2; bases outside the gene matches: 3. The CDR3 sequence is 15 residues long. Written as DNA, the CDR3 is TGTGCCAGCAGCCGGACTAGCGGAAACACCGGGGAGCTGTTTTTT. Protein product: CASSRTSGNTGELFF.

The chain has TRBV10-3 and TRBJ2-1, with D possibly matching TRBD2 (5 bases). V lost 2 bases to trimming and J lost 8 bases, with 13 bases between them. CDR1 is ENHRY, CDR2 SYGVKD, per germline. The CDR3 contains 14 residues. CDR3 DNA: TGTGCCATCAGTGAGGTAGGACTCCGGCATGAGCAGTTCTTC. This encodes CAISEVGLRHEQFF.

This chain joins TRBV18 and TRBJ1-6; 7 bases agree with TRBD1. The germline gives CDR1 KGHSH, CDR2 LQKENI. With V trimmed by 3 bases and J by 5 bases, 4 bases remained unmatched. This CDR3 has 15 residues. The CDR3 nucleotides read TGTGCCAGCTCACCGCGGGACAGCAATAATTCACCCCTCCACTTT. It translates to CASSPRDSNNSPLHF.